The present T cell receptor (beta chain) was sequenced within a study of vaccination and CD4 T cells after COVID-19. About the study: Either the Pfizer-BioNTech BNT162b2 or Moderna mRNA-1273 vaccine was given as two doses. The study, taken as a whole, reports: Vaccine-specific clones in convalescent patients were spike mono-reactive in 304 of 307 cases.

The CDR3 is 15 residues long. The germline gives CDR1 MNHEY, CDR2 SMNVEV (reference sequence). Trimming shortened V by 0 bases and J by 1 base, and 7 bases separated the two germline ends. Treatment specified: roughly nine-day PBMC culture with coronavirus spike peptide pools or control peptides (ViraFEST assay). Peptide pools at about 9.7 ug/ml and IL-2 at 10 IU/ml were added to cultures of 1.8 million or so PBMCs per well. This clonotype occurred a few times. Its specificity is not known. With the Oncomine TCR Beta short-read assay, DNA from cultured CD4+ T cells was sequenced. In this case, cultured CD4+ T cells provided the extracted genomic DNA. TCRdb itself ran the PCR reads through MiXCR, one entry per CDR3 protein. The repertoire holds 20,000 to 25,000 distinct CDR3 sequences, around half seen once, with around 9.5% in the top ten.

This clonotype was obtained from a human donor who had recovered from COVID-19. Sample: CD4+ T cells from blood, cultured in vitro. The rearrangement joins TRBV27 to TRBJ1-5; D is unclear. CDR3 bases: TGTGCCAGCAGTTTATCAGGGAGGAGCAATCAGCCCCAGCATTTT. Translation: CASSLSGRSNQPQHF.